Below are 6 T cell receptor beta chains sequenced from a single sample in a study of T cell changes during pregnancy in multiple sclerosis. Sequencing was performed with immunoSEQ multiplex PCR; in TCRdb, only in-frame clones are kept and a portion is missing. This table holds 100,000 or so clones, approximately 95% found once. Material: peripheral blood, obtained after pregnancy. The receptors were gathered from a female donor in good health, enrolled as a control in a pregnancy study.

V and J are TRBV29-1 and TRBJ1-1; 8 bases map to TRBD1. This CDR3 is 13 amino acids long. CDR1 is SQVTM and CDR2 is ANQGSEA in the germline V gene. The junction had 4 bases not matched to a gene; V was cut back by 7 bases and J by 0 bases. CDR3 sequence (DNA): TGCAGCGCCTGGACAGGGATGAACACTGAAGCTTTCTTT. It translates to CSAWTGMNTEAFF.

The rearrangement links TRBV6-1 to TRBJ2-3, with a possible D match to TRBD2 (5 bases). CDR1 is MNHNS, CDR2 SASEGT, per germline. The CDR3 runs 14 residues. Between the trimmed V and J ends, which lost 6 bases and 0 bases, there was a span of 10 bases. As DNA, the CDR3 is TGTGCCAGCAGACTAGGGCGGAGCACAGATACGCAGTATTTT. It translates to CASRLGRSTDTQYF.

The chain joins TRBV5-8 to TRBJ1-1, with a tentative D call TRBD1 (6 bases). The germline V gene encodes CDR1 SGHTS and CDR2 YDEGEE. Trimming stripped 4 bases from V and 5 bases from J, with 9 bases between. The CDR3 loop spans 12 amino acids. The CDR3 spells CASSPGQTEAFF. The CDR3 DNA sequence: TGTGCCAGCAGCCCCGGACAGACTGAAGCTTTCTTT.

This chain links TRBV7-9 with TRBJ2-5; tentative D call: TRBD2 (6 bases). The CDR3 sequence is 16 residues long. In germline, CDR1 is SEHNR, CDR2 FQNEAQ (reference sequence). V was pared by 5 bases and J by 5 bases, with 21 bases between. CDR3 sequence (DNA): TGTGCCAGCAGCATAGATGGAGCGGGTTTGGAGGAGACCCAGTACTTC. Translating gives CASSIDGAGLEETQYF.

This chain joins TRBV5-1 and TRBJ2-7; the match to TRBD2 covers 9 bases. CDR1 is SGHRS and CDR2 is YFSETQ in the germline V gene. V lost 2 bases to trimming and J lost 5 bases; unmatched junction nucleotides: 5. The CDR3 is made up of 14 amino acids. The CDR3 nucleotides read TGCGCCAGCAGCTTTTCTAGCGGGACAGACGAGCAGTACTTC. It yields the protein CASSFSSGTDEQYF.

The rearrangement links TRBV7-8 to TRBJ1-1, with a tentative D call TRBD1 (6 bases). The ends were cut back, 0 bases at V and 3 bases at J, with 14 bases in the middle. Germline CDR1 is SGHVS and CDR2 is FQNEAQ. The CDR3 covers 16 residues. The CDR3 region has the DNA TGTGCCAGCAGCTTAGCGCTAAGGCAGGGGTACACTGAAGCTTTCTTT. Translating it yields CASSLALRQGYTEAFF.